This TCR beta chain was observed in a study of blood T cell repertoires in COVID-19. Across the study: Spain, Italy and the United States supplied samples that represented acute and convalescent COVID-19. PBMCs, B-cell-depleted T cells, or T cells provided the cDNA or gDNA that made up the material.

V gave up 5 bases and J gave up 4 bases, with 9 bases separating them. The CDR3 runs to 14 residues. From germline, CDR1 is MNHEY and CDR2 SMNVEV (reference sequence). Under the authors' procedure: By means of reference gene primer amplification, nucleated cell counts were estimated. Measured with immunoSEQ multiplex PCR; TCRdb has only the in-frame clones, and not every one. The V and J calls and clone size were taken over from that table, and D and trimming were inferred from the DNA. The repertoire consists of around 700,000 clones, with approximately 90% occurring once and the leading ten covering roughly 0.26%.

This TCR came from a woman under 30 with acute or convalescent COVID-19. Source material: peripheral blood. This rearrangement joins TRBV27 to TRBJ2-6; D gene unclear. CDR3 in amino acids: CASSPGAGANVLTF. CDR3 nucleotides: TGTGCCAGCAGTCCCGGAGCCGGGGCCAACGTCCTGACTTTC.